The 14 T cell receptor beta chains below all came from one sample that was sequenced in a study of PD-L1 blockade in urothelial cancer. Sequencing was performed with immunoSEQ multiplex PCR; in TCRdb, only in-frame clones are kept and a portion is missing. The sample contains about 40,000 clones, 82% of which appear only once. Sequencing was performed on PBMCs, taken around atezolizumab (anti-PD-L1) treatment. These receptors originate from a man in his sixties with urothelial cancer.

The rearrangement uses TRBV15 and TRBJ2-3; maybe TRBD2 (5 bases). From germline, CDR1 is LNHNV and CDR2 YYDKDF (reference sequence). The CDR3 consists of 14 residues. V shed 9 bases and J shed 1 base, with 14 bases lying between them. CDR3 coding DNA: TGTGCCACGGCACGCCTAGCCGGCACAGATACGCAGTATTTT. As protein: CATARLAGTDTQYF.

The gene calls are TRBV9 and TRBJ1-6, with D maybe TRBD1 (5 bases). Germline values: CDR1 SGDLS, CDR2 YYNGEE. The CDR3 is made up of 15 amino acids. Between the trimmed V and J ends, which lost 3 bases and 7 bases, there was a span of 14 bases. The CDR3 spells CASSEGRAGNSPLHF. The CDR3 DNA reads TGTGCCAGCAGCGAGGGGAGAGCGGGGAATTCACCCCTCCACTTT. The full variable domain, rest sourced from reference TRBV9 and TRBJ1-6, is DSGVTQTPKHLITATGQRVTLRCSPRSGDLSVYWYQQSLDQGLQFLIQYYNGEERAKGNILERFSAQQFPDLHSELNLSSLELGDSALYFCASSEGRAGNSPLHFGNGTRLTVT.

The chain combines TRBV6-6 with TRBJ1-6; the D is unclear. This CDR3 comprises 12 residues. Per germline, CDR1 MNHNY and CDR2 SVGAGI (reference sequence). Trimming took off 6 bases at V and 7 bases at J, with 7 bases between the two ends. This CDR3 is CASSLGNSPLHF. In DNA form, the CDR3 reads TGTGCCAGCAGCTTGGGCAATTCACCCCTCCACTTT.

V gene TRBV10-3 combines with J gene TRBJ2-1, with 8 bases identical to TRBD1. The CDR3 loop spans 18 amino acids. Germline V gives CDR1 ENHRY, CDR2 SYGVKD. V shed 0 bases, J shed 6 bases, and the junction held 13 bases outside the gene matches. The CDR3 is CAISESRTQGAFVNEQFF. The CDR3, as DNA: TGTGCCATCAGTGAGTCGAGAACGCAGGGGGCTTTCGTCAATGAGCAGTTCTTC.

The V gene is TRBV9, the J gene TRBJ2-2; 9 bases match TRBD1. Per germline, CDR1 SGDLS and CDR2 YYNGEE. This CDR3 has 16 amino acids. After removal of 3 bases from V and 7 bases from J, the junction contained 10 bases not matched to a gene. The CDR3 nucleotides are TGTGCCAGCAGCGAGAGGACAGGGGTCTTGGGCGGGGAGCTGTTTTTT. This encodes CASSERTGVLGGELFF. Together with reference TRBV9 and TRBJ2-2, the CDR3 gives the full variable domain: DSGVTQTPKHLITATGQRVTLRCSPRSGDLSVYWYQQSLDQGLQFLIQYYNGEERAKGNILERFSAQQFPDLHSELNLSSLELGDSALYFCASSERTGVLGGELFFGEGSRLTVL.

The chain combines TRBV19 with TRBJ2-1; 13 nucleotides agree with TRBD2. This CDR3 spans 15 amino acids. Per germline, CDR1 LNHDA and CDR2 SQIVND (reference sequence). V shed 5 bases and J 6 bases; nucleotides not matched to a gene: 4. This CDR3 is CASSGGLAGLNEQFF. Here the CDR3 DNA reads TGTGCCAGTAGTGGGGGACTAGCGGGACTCAATGAGCAGTTCTTC. The full variable domain, completed using reference TRBV19 and TRBJ2-1, is DGGITQSPKYLFRKEGQNVTLSCEQNLNHDAMYWYRQDPGQGLRLIYYSQIVNDFQKGDIAEGYSVSREKKESFPLTVTSAQKNPTAFYLCASSGGLAGLNEQFFGPGTRLTVL.

This chain joins TRBV19 and TRBJ1-3; TRBD1 matches 8 bases. This CDR3 contains 17 residues. CDR1 and CDR2 from the germline V gene are LNHDA and SQIVND (reference sequence). The trim removed 6 bases at V and 0 bases at J, leaving 10 bases unmatched. In nucleotides, the CDR3 is TGTGCCAGTAGCTACCTCGGACAGGGAGACTCTGGAAACACCATATATTTT. Protein: CASSYLGQGDSGNTIYF.

The J gene is TRBJ2-6, the V gene TRBV11-2; 9 nucleotides agree with TRBD1. CDR3 size: 16 residues. CDR1 is SGHAT, CDR2 FQNNGV, per germline. V lost 6 bases, J lost 2 bases, and 5 bases stayed unmatched. The chain's CDR3 is CASSSTGGTGANVLTF. The CDR3 coding sequence is TGTGCCAGCAGTTCGACAGGGGGGACTGGGGCCAACGTCCTGACTTTC.

V gene TRBV15 combines with J gene TRBJ2-3; 10 nucleotides align to TRBD2. Germline V CDR1 and CDR2: LNHNV, YYDKDF (reference sequence). V trimming: 0 bases; J trimming: 6 bases; junction bases outside the gene matches: 15. This CDR3 has 19 amino acids. CDR3 amino acids: CATSRDLASGGRQPDTQYF. The CDR3 DNA is TGTGCCACCAGCAGAGATCTCGCTAGCGGGGGTCGTCAGCCGGATACGCAGTATTTT.

V usage is TRBV28 and J usage is TRBJ1-6; 9 nucleotides line up with TRBD1. Germline loops: CDR1 MDHEN, CDR2 SYDVKM. V gave up 1 base and J gave up 11 bases; unmatched junction bases: 12. This CDR3 spans 17 amino acids. The CDR3 here is CASSLLIPGQGFPPLHF. For the CDR3, the DNA is TGTGCCAGCAGTTTATTAATCCCGGGACAGGGTTTTCCACCCCTCCACTTT.

The chain has TRBV7-3 and TRBJ1-1, with 7 bases that match TRBD1. The CDR3 is 13 residues long. Germline V lookup: CDR1 SGHTA, CDR2 FQGTGA. After removal of 5 bases from V and 11 bases from J, the junction contained 11 bases not matched to a gene. CDR3 sequence: CASSGHRQGPAFF. CDR3 nucleotide sequence: TGTGCCAGCAGCGGCCACAGACAGGGCCCCGCTTTCTTT.

This chain connects TRBV5-1 to TRBJ2-7; 9 bases match TRBD1. The length of the CDR3 is 15 residues. Germline CDR1 is SGHRS and CDR2 is YFSETQ. The V segment lost 1 base and the J segment 5 bases; nucleotides outside the gene matches: 7. Here the CDR3 reads CASSLMGQGLDEQYF. CDR3 DNA: TGCGCCAGCAGCTTGATGGGACAGGGTTTAGACGAGCAGTACTTC.

The chain uses TRBV7-9 and TRBJ1-2; D gene unclear. V was clipped by 1 base and J by 6 bases, with 6 bases between them. This CDR3 region has 12 residues. CDR1 and CDR2 from the germline V gene are SEHNR and FQNEAQ (reference sequence). CDR3 sequence: CASSLGRNGYTF. The CDR3 DNA reads as TGTGCCAGCAGCTTAGGCAGAAATGGCTACACCTTC. Combining the CDR3 with reference TRBV7-9 and TRBJ1-2 gives the whole variable domain DTGVSQNPRHKITKRGQNVTFRCDPISEHNRLYWYRQTLGQGPEFLTYFQNEAQLEKSRLLSDRFSAERPKGSFSTLEIQRTEQGDSAMYLCASSLGRNGYTFGSGTRLTVV.

The chain recombines TRBV10-3 with TRBJ1-1, with a tentative D call TRBD1 (5 bases). The V end lost 4 bases, the J end lost 7 bases, and 10 bases lay between the germline ends. Germline loops: CDR1 ENHRY, CDR2 SYGVKD. The CDR3 covers 12 residues. The CDR3 DNA is TGTGCCATCAGTGGGCAGGGCCTTGAAGCTTTCTTT. Its translation: CAISGQGLEAFF.